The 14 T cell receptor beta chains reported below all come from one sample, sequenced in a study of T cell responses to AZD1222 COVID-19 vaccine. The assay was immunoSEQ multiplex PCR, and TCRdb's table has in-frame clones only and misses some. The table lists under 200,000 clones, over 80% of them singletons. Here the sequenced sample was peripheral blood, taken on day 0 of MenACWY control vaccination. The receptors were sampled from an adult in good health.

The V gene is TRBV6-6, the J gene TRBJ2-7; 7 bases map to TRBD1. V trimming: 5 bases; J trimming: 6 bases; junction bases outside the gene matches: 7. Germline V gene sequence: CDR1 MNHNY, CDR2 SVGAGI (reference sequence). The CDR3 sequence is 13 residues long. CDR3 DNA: TGTGCCAGCAGTAGAGACAGGGCTGGCGAGCAGTACTTC. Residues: CASSRDRAGEQYF.

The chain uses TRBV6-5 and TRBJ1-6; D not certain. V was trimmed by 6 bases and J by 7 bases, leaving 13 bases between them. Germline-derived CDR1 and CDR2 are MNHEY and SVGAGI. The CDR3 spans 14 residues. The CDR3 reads CASSMLPPNSPLHF. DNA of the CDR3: TGTGCCAGCAGCATGCTACCCCCGAATTCACCCCTCCACTTT.

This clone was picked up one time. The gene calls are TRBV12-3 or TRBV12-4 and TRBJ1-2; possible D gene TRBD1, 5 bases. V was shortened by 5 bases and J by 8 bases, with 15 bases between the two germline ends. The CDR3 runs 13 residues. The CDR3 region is CASSTRGGGGYTF. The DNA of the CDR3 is TGTGCCAGCAGTACCCGCGGGGGAGGCGGCTACACCTTC.

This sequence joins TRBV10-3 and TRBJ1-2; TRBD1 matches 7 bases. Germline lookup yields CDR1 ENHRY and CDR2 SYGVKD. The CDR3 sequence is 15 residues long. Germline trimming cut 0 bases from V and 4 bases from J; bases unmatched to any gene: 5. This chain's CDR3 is CAISESGTVSYGYTF. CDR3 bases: TGTGCCATCAGTGAGTCAGGGACAGTTTCCTATGGCTACACCTTC.

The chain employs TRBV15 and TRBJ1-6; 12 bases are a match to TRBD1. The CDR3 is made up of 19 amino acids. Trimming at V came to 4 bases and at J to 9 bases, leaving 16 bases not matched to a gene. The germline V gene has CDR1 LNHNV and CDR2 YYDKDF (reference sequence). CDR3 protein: CATSTALGTGGTIVSPLHF. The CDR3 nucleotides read TGTGCCACCAGCACTGCACTAGGGACAGGGGGCACGATAGTTTCACCCCTCCACTTT.

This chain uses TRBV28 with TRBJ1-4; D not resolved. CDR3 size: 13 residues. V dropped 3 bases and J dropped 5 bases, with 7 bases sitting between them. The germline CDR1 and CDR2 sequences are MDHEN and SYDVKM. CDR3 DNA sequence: TGTGCCAGCAGTTTGATGGAAAATGAAAAACTGTTTTTT. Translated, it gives CASSLMENEKLFF. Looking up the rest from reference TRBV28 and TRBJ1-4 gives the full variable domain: DVKVTQSSRYLVKRTGEKVFLECVQDMDHENMFWYRQDPGLGLRLIYFSYDVKMKEKGDIPEGYSVSREKKERFSLILESASTNQTSMYLCASSLMENEKLFFGSGTQLSVL.

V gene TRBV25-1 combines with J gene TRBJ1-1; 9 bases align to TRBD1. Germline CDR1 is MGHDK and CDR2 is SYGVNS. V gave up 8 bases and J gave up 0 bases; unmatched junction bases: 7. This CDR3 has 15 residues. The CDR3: CASGQGSSMNTEAFF. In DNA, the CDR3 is TGTGCCAGCGGACAGGGGTCCTCTATGAACACTGAAGCTTTCTTT.

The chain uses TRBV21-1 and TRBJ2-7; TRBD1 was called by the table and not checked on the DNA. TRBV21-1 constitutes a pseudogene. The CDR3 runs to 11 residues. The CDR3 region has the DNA TGTGCCCAGGATAGGGGGCACGAGCAGTACTTC. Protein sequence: CAQDRGHEQYF.

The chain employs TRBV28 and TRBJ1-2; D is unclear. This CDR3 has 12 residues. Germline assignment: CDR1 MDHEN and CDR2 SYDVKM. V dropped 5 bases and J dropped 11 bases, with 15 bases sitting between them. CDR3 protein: CASSPRAPGYTF. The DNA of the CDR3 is TGTGCCAGCAGTCCACGGGCTCCCGGGTACACCTTC.

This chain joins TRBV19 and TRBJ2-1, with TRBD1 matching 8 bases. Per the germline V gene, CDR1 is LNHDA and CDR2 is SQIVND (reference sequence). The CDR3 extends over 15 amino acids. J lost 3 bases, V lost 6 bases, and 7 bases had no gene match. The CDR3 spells CASRMDRASYNEQFF. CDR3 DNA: TGTGCCAGTAGGATGGACAGGGCAAGCTACAATGAGCAGTTCTTC.

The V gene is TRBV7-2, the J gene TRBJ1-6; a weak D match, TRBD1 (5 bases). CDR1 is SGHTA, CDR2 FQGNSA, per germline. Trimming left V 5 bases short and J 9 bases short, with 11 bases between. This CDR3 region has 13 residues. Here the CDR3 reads CASSTGRISPLHF. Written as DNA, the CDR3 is TGTGCCAGCAGCACAGGCCGAATTTCACCCCTCCACTTT.

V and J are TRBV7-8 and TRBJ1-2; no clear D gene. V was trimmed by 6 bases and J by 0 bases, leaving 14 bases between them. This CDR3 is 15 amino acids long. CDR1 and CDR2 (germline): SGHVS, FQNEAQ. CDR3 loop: CASRAGERTNYGYTF. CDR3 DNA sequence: TGTGCCAGCAGAGCCGGGGAGAGGACTAACTATGGCTACACCTTC.

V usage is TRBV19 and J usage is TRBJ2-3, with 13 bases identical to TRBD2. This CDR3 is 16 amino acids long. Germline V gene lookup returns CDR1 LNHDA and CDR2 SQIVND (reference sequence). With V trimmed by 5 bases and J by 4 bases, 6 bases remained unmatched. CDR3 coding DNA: TGTGCCAGTAGTCCCTGGACTAGCGGGGGTTCAGATACGCAGTATTTT. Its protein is CASSPWTSGGSDTQYF.

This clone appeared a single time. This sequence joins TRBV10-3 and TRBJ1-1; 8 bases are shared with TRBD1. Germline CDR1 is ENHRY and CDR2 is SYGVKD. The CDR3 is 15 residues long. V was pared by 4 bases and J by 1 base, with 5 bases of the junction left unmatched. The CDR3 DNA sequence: TGTGCCATCAGTGGCACCGGGACAGGGAACACTGAAGCTTTCTTT. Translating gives CAISGTGTGNTEAFF.